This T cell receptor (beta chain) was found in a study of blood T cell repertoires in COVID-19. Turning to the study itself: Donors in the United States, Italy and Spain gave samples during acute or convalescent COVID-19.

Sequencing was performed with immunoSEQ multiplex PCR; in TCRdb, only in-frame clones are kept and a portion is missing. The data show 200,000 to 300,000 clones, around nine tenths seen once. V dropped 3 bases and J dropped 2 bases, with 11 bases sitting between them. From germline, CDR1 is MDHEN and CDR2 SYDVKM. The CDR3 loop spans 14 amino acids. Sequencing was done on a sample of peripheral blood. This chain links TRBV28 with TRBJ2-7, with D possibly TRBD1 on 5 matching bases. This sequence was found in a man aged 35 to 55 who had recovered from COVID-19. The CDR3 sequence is CASSFRQGTYEQYF. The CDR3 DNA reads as TGTGCCAGCAGTTTCAGGCAGGGCACCTACGAGCAGTACTTC.